The clone carrying this T cell receptor beta chain was seen only a few times. The sample belongs to a study of molecular identifiers for immune sequencing clone quantification. TCRdb itself ran the PCR reads through MiXCR, one entry per CDR3 protein. Here the sample spans roughly 300,000 distinct CDR3 sequences, about a quarter being singletons. V shed 2 bases and J shed 3 bases, with 13 bases lying between them. In germline, CDR1 is SEHNR, CDR2 FQNEAQ (reference sequence). CDR3 length: 16 amino acids. The sequenced sample consisted of naive CD8+ T cells from blood, with Jurkat cell RNA spiked in. The subset: FACS-sorted CD8+CD4-CCR7+CD45RA+ naive T cells. The receptor was isolated from a human donor in good health. Some libraries in this study had Jurkat cell RNA spiked in. V is TRBV7-9 and J is TRBJ1-4, with TRBD1 as a possible D gene (5 bases). The CDR3 DNA follows: TGTGCCAGCAGCTTACCCCTCGGACACCCTAATGAAAAACTGTTTTTT. Translated, it gives CASSLPLGHPNEKLFF.